Presented here are 30 T cell receptor beta chains from one specimen sequenced in a study of monozygotic twins with inflammatory bowel disease. One entry per CDR3 protein, without DNA, is what TCRdb gives after re-calling the 5' RACE reads. In total, the table holds 210,000 or so distinct CDR3 sequences. Sequencing was performed on blood. The receptors originated from a human donor with ulcerative colitis or Crohn's disease, or a healthy co-twin of an affected twin (not recorded which).

The V and J genes are TRBV20-1 and TRBJ2-5; TCRdb calls TRBD2, which cannot be checked without DNA. Germline V CDR1 and CDR2: DFQATT, SNEGSKA (reference sequence). This CDR3 comprises 16 residues. The CDR3 protein is CSAKGLAGGFQETQYF.

This chain links TRBV5-6 with TRBJ2-7; TCRdb selects TRBD1, and the lack of DNA leaves this call unchecked. The CDR3 is made up of 14 amino acids. Germline V CDR1 and CDR2: SGHDT, YYEEEE. CDR3 sequence reads: CASSWNTGGSGQYF.

The chain recombines TRBV6-5 with TRBJ1-6. The CDR3 extends over 17 amino acids. The V gene's germline CDR1 is MNHEY and CDR2 SVGAGI. CDR3 sequence: CASSSPTEWFYNSPLHF.

This chain connects TRBV29-1 to TRBJ2-2. Looked up from germline, CDR1 is SQVTM and CDR2 is ANQGSEA. The CDR3 is made up of 13 amino acids. The CDR3 reads CSVVLGNTGELFF.

This rearrangement joins TRBV12-3 or TRBV12-4 to TRBJ1-2. The CDR3 contains 14 residues. The CDR3 is CASSLEEDDYGYTF.

The V and J genes are TRBV6-5 and TRBJ2-4; TCRdb indicates TRBD2, and absent DNA this call remains unverified. The CDR3 covers 12 residues. Germline V gives CDR1 MNHEY, CDR2 SVGAGI. The CDR3 loop reads CASSGGRNIQYF.

The chain employs TRBV20-1 and TRBJ2-1; TCRdb gives TRBD2 as the D gene, but with no DNA this cannot be confirmed. This CDR3 has 15 amino acids. The germline CDR1 and CDR2 sequences are DFQATT and SNEGSKA (reference sequence). CDR3 protein: CSAPRVAGGPSEQFF.

The chain combines TRBV10-3 with TRBJ2-3; as DNA is missing, the TRBD2 call by TCRdb cannot be tested. The CDR3 has 16 amino acids. Per the germline V gene, CDR1 is ENHRY and CDR2 is SYGVKD. This chain's CDR3 is CAISAGGGPGTDTQYF.

The V and J genes are TRBV2 and TRBJ2-3; TCRdb designates TRBD1, a call that cannot be tested without DNA. Germline lookup yields CDR1 SNHLY and CDR2 FYNNEI. The CDR3 length is 13 residues. The CDR3 sequence is CASSGQGTDTQYF.

CDR3 sequence reads: CASRLTGAGEKLFF. The V call is TRBV7-9, the J call TRBJ1-4; the TCRdb call, TRBD1, lacks DNA for checking. Germline V gene sequence: CDR1 SEHNR, CDR2 FQNEAQ (reference sequence). CDR3 length: 14 residues.

This rearrangement joins TRBV7-3 to TRBJ2-7; the TCRdb call, TRBD1, lacks DNA for checking. From germline, CDR1 is SGHTA and CDR2 FQGTGA. The CDR3 is 15 amino acids. The CDR3 here is CASSSTGGALSEQYF. Full variable domain (outside the CDR3, taken from reference TRBV7-3 and TRBJ2-7): GAGVSQTPSNKVTEKGKYVELRCDPISGHTALYWYRQSLGQGPEFLIYFQGTGAADDSGLPNDRFFAVRPEGSVSTLKIQRTERGDSAVYLCASSSTGGALSEQYFGPGTRLTVT.

The chain links TRBV27 to TRBJ1-6. CDR1 and CDR2 (germline): MNHEY, SMNVEV (reference sequence). CDR3 size: 12 residues. CDR3 region: CASRRFNSPLHF.

V and J are TRBV30 and TRBJ2-2. Germline CDR1 and CDR2: GTSNPN and SVGIG (reference sequence). The CDR3 length is 13 residues. The CDR3 sequence is CAGGDANTGELFF.

The CDR3 sequence: CASRTGTGGGGELFF. The genes are TRBV12-3 or TRBV12-4 and TRBJ2-2; the D gene TCRdb calls, TRBD1, cannot be checked with no DNA. This CDR3 is 15 amino acids long.

The chain links TRBV18 to TRBJ2-5; TCRdb's assignment of TRBD1 cannot be checked, as there is no DNA. Germline-derived CDR1 and CDR2 are KGHSH and LQKENI. There are 15 residues in the CDR3. The CDR3 loop reads CASSPFYRGQETQYF.

The gene calls are TRBV15 and TRBJ2-7. Germline V gene lookup returns CDR1 LNHNV and CDR2 YYDKDF (reference sequence). The CDR3 sequence is 11 residues long. CDR3 sequence: CATGDFYEQYF.

The chain has TRBV4-3 and TRBJ1-2; TCRdb names TRBD1, which stays unverified in the absence of DNA. The CDR3 sequence is 17 residues long. Germline loops: CDR1 LGHNA, CDR2 YSLEER. CDR3: CASSQSRGTTFSYGYTF.

The V and J genes are TRBV6-5 and TRBJ2-1. Germline assignment: CDR1 MNHEY and CDR2 SVGAGI. The CDR3 runs to 13 residues. CDR3 protein: CASKRGSYNEQFF.

The chain has TRBV9 and TRBJ1-6; without DNA, the TCRdb call of TRBD1 cannot be checked. The CDR3 consists of 15 residues. Germline V lookup: CDR1 SGDLS, CDR2 YYNGEE. The chain's CDR3 is CASSEGGGRSSPLHF.

The chain combines TRBV9 with TRBJ2-3; TCRdb's D call, TRBD2, is unchecked because there is no DNA. Germline V gives CDR1 SGDLS, CDR2 YYNGEE. CDR3 length: 15 residues. The CDR3 reads CASSVTSGARDTQYF.

The chain combines TRBV12-3 or TRBV12-4 with TRBJ2-1; TCRdb selects TRBD2, and the lack of DNA leaves this call unchecked. CDR3 length: 16 residues. Here the CDR3 reads CASSPLGVSRFNEQFF.

This chain links TRBV5-1 with TRBJ2-1. The CDR3 covers 15 residues. Germline values: CDR1 SGHRS, CDR2 YFSETQ. The CDR3 loop is CASSLEEARNGRWFF.

The chain carries TRBV5-6 and TRBJ1-1. CDR1 and CDR2 from the germline V gene are SGHDT and YYEEEE. The CDR3 extends over 14 amino acids. The CDR3 loop reads CASSLARRETEAFF. Variable domain in full (rest from reference TRBV5-6 and TRBJ1-1): DAGVTQSPTHLIKTRGQQVTLRCSPKSGHDTVSWYQQALGQGPQFIFQYYEEEERQRGNFPDRFSGHQFPNYSSELNVNALLLGDSALYLCASSLARRETEAFFGQGTRLTVV.

V gene TRBV12-3 or TRBV12-4 combines with J gene TRBJ2-3; TCRdb's D call of TRBD2 is untestable without DNA. The CDR3 length is 17 residues. CDR3 residues: CASTSFVLAGGTDTQYF.

The CDR3 region is CASSSDLVYYGYTF. The chain couples TRBV6-2 or TRBV6-3 to TRBJ1-2. CDR3 length equals 14 residues. Looked up from germline, CDR1 is MNHEY and CDR2 is SVGEGT.

The chain joins TRBV24-1 to TRBJ2-2. The CDR3 spans 15 residues. Germline V CDR1 and CDR2: KGHDR, SFDVKD. The chain's CDR3 is CATSDPTENTGELFF.

This sequence joins TRBV4-1 and TRBJ2-3; the D gene TCRdb calls, TRBD2, cannot be checked with no DNA. The CDR3 spans 18 residues. CDR1 is MGHRA and CDR2 is YSYEKL in the germline V gene. The CDR3 reads CASSQEPFPAGSTDTQYF.

The V gene is TRBV7-6, the J gene TRBJ2-1. The germline V gene has CDR1 SGHVS and CDR2 FNYEAQ. The CDR3 has 13 amino acids. This chain's CDR3 is CASSLARDNEQFF.

V usage is TRBV24-1 and J usage is TRBJ2-2; the D call of TRBD2 rests on TCRdb alone, since no DNA is present to check it. This CDR3 comprises 14 residues. Germline CDR1 reads KGHDR; CDR2 reads SFDVKD. CDR3 protein: CATSRGTNTGELFF.

The rearrangement uses TRBV12-3 or TRBV12-4 and TRBJ2-7; checking the TCRdb D call of TRBD2 is not possible without DNA. The CDR3 covers 14 residues. CDR3: CASSSRASRYEQYF.